The entry that follows covers one T cell receptor (beta chain) sequence. What it recognizes is unknown. Depth targeted 1 in 200,000 to 1 in 1 million T cells, averaging 10x coverage per clonotype. Generated by immunoSEQ multiplex PCR, the TCRdb table keeps only in-frame clones and is missing some. Among approximately 130,000 clones listed, around four fifths were seen once. These data belong to a study of cytotoxic CD8 clonotypes in ibrutinib-treated CLL. General study findings and limits: The public clonotypes identified were infrequent and showed contraction or stability on treatment. Lymph node repertoires were not studied, and sampling times were unmatched.

Trimming removed 3 bases from V and 1 base from J; junction bases left unmatched: 8. Germline V gives CDR1 SGDLS, CDR2 YYNGEE. The CDR3 is 16 amino acids. V and J are TRBV9 and TRBJ2-3; 7 nucleotides agree with TRBD1. Specimen: PBMCs, collected after 24 months of ibrutinib treatment. The clonotype comes from a human donor with chronic lymphocytic leukemia. CDR3 sequence: CASSADRELRTDTQYF. The DNA of the CDR3 is TGTGCCAGCAGCGCAGACAGGGAGTTGCGCACAGATACGCAGTATTTT.